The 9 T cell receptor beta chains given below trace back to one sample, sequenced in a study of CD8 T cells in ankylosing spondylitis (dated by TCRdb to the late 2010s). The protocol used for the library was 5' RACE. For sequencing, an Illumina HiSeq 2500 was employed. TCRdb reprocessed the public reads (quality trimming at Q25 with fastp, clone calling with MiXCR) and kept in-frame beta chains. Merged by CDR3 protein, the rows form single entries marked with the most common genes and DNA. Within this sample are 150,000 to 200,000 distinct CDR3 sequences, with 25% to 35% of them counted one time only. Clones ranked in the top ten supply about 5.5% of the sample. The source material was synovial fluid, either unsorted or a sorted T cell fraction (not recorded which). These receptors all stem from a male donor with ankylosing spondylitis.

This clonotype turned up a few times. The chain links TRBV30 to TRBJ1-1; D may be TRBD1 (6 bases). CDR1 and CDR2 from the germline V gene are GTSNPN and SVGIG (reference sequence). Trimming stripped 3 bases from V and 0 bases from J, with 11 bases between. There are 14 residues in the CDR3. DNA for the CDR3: TGTGCCTGGAGCCCCCGGGGGCTGAACACTGAAGCTTTCTTT. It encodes CAWSPRGLNTEAFF.

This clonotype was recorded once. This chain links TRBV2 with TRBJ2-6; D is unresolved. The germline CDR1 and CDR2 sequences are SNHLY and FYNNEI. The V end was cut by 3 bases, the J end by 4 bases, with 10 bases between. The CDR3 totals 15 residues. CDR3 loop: CASSEVQTGANVLTF. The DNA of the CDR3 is TGTGCCAGCAGTGAGGTACAAACCGGGGCCAACGTCCTGACTTTC. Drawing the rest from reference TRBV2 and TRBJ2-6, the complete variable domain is EPEVTQTPSHQVTQMGQEVILRCVPISNHLYFYWYRQILGQKVEFLVSFYNNEISEKSEIFDDQFSVERPDGSNFTLKIRSTKLEDSAMYFCASSEVQTGANVLTFGAGSRLTVL.

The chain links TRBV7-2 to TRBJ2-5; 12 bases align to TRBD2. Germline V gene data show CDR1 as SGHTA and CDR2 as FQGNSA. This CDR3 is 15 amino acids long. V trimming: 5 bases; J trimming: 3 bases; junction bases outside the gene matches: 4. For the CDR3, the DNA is TGTGCCAGCAGCCCGCGACTAGCGGGAGAAGAGACCCAGTACTTC. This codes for CASSPRLAGEETQYF.

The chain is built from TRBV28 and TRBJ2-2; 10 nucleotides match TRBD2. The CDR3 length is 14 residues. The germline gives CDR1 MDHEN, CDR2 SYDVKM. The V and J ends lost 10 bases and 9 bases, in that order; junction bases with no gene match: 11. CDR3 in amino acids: CAIGGSGGAWELFF. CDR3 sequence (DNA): TGTGCCATAGGGGGCAGCGGGGGGGCCTGGGAGCTGTTTTTT.

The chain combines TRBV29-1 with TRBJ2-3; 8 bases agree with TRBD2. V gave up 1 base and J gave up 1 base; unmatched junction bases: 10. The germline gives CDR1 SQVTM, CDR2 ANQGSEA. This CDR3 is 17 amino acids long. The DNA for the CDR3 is TGCAGCGTTGAAGGGGCGGGAGGAACGTTACGCACAGATACGCAGTATTTT. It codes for CSVEGAGGTLRTDTQYF.

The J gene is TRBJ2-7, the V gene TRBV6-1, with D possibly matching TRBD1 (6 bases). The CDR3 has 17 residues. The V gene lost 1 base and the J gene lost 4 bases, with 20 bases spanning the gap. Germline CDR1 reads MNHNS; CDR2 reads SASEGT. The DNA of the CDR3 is TGTGCCAGCAGTGAAGTTTTCCCGGGGACAAAGTCTTACGAGCAGTACTTC. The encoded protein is CASSEVFPGTKSYEQYF.

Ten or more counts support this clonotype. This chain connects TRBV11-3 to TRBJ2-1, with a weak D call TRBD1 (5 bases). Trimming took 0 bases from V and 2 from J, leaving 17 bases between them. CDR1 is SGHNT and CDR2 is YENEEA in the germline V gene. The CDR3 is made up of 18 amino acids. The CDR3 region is CASSLEGWLRQPYNEQFF. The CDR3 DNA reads TGTGCCAGCAGCTTAGAGGGGTGGCTCCGACAGCCCTACAATGAGCAGTTCTTC.

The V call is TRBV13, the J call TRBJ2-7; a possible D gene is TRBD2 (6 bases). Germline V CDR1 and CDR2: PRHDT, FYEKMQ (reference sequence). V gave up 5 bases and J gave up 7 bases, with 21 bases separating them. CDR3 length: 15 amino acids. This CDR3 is CASSPGTQKPGEQYF. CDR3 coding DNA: TGTGCCAGCAGCCCCGGGACTCAAAAGCCAGGGGAGCAGTACTTC. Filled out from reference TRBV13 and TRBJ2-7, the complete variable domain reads AAGVIQSPRHLIKEKRETATLKCYPIPRHDTVYWYQQGPGQDPQFLISFYEKMQSDKGSIPDRFSAQQFSDYHSELNMSSLELGDSALYFCASSPGTQKPGEQYFGPGTRLTVT.

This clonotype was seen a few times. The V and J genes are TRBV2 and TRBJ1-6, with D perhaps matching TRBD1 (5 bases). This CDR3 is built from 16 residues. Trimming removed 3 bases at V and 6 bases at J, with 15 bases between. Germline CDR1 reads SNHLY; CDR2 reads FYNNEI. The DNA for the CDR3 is TGTGCCAGCAGTGACGTCCTCCTAAGGGGTAATTCACCCCTCCACTTT. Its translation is CASSDVLLRGNSPLHF.